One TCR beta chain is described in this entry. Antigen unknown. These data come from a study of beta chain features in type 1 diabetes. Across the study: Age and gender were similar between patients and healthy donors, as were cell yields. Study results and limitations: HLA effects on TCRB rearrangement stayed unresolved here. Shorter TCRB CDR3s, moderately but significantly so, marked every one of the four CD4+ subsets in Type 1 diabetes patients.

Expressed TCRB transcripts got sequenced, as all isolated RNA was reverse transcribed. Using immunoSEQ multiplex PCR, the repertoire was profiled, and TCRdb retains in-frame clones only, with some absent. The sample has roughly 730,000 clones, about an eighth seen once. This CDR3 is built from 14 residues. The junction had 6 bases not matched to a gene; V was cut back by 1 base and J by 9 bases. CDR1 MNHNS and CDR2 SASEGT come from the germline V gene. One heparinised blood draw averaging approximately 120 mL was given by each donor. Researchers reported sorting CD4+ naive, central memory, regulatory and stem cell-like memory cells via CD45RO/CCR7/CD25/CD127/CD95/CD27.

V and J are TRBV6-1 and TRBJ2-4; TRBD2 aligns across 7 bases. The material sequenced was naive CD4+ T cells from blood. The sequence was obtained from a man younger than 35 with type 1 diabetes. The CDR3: CASSEGLASGIQYF. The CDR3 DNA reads TGTGCCAGCAGTGAAGGACTAGCATCGGGCATTCAGTACTTC.